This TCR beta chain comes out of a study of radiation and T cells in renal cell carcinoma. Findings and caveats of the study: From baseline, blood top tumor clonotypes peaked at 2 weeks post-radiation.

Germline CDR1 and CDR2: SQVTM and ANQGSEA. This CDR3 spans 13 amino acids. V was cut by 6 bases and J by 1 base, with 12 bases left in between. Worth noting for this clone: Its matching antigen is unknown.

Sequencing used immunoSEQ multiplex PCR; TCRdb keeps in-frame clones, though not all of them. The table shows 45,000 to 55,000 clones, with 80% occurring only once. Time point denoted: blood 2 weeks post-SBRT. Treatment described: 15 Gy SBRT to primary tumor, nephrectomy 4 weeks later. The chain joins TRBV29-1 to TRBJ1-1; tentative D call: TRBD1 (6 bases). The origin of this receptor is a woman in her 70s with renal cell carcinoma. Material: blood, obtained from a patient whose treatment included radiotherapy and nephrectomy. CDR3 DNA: TGCAGCGTGGTGAACAGGGAGAACACTGAAGCTTTCTTT. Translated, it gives CSVVNRENTEAFF.